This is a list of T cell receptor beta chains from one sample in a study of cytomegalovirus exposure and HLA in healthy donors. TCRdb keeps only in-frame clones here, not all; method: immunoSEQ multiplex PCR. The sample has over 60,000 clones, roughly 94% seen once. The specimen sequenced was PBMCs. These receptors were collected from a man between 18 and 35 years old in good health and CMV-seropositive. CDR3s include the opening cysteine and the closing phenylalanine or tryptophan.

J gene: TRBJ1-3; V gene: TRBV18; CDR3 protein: CASSPTDSGNTIYF
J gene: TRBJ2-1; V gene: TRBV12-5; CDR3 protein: CASGYSGTNNEQFF
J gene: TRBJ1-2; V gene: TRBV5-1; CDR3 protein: CASSLDGGAYYGYTF
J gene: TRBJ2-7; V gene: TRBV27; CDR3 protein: CASSAGQAFEQYF
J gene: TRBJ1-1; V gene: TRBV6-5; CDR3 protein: CASSNRPRGDTEAFF
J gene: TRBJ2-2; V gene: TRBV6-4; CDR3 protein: CASSDSLDTGELFF
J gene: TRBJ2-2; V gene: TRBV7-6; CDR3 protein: CASSQYSGGTASTGELFF
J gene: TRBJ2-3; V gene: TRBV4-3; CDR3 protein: CASSGTSVVAKTDTQYF
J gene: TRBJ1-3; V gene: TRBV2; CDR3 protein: CASSVVASGNTIYF
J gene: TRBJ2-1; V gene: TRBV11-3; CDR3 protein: CASSFTATGLSDEQFF
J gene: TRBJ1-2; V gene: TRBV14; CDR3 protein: CASSQGAAGYGYTF
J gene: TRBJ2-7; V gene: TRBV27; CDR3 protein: CASSLLYRGRKADYEQYF